This TCR beta chain was found in a study of blood T cells in healthy people across ages. As to this clonotype: Antigen specificity is unknown.

Study-wide results and caveats: Because donor CMV status was unknown, expanded clonotype changes were possibly confounded. There was a strong correlation between TCR beta diversity and naive T cell percentage.

Alongside a J-beta primer mix, a sample-barcoded 5' primer served in a second PCR lasting roughly 7 to 11 cycles. TCRdb processed the 5' RACE reads anew with MiXCR; each CDR3 protein has one entry. Seen here are about 1.1 million distinct CDR3 sequences, under 40% observed once, and the top ten hold about 12%. Investigators took around 11 milliliters of peripheral blood from every donor. The CDR3 runs to 16 residues. Germline-derived CDR1 and CDR2 are LGHDT and YNNKEL (reference sequence). V was shortened by 0 bases and J by 6 bases, with 17 bases between the two germline ends. This clonotype was sampled from a man aged 18 to 35 in good health. This sequence joins TRBV3-1 and TRBJ1-2; D is unresolved. The sample taken for sequencing was blood. Here the CDR3 reads CASSQDSREGGNGYTF. The CDR3 DNA follows: TGTGCCAGCAGCCAAGATAGTAGGGAGGGAGGAAATGGCTACACCTTC.